These 27 T cell receptor beta chains were all obtained from the same sample, sequenced in a study of T cell responses to AZD1222 COVID-19 vaccine. Repertoires were generated with immunoSEQ multiplex PCR, while TCRdb's copy carries only in-frame clones and drops some. The data hold about 200,000 clones, with roughly nine tenths observed a single time. Sequenced material: peripheral blood, taken 28 days after the second AZD1222 dose. The receptors derive from an adult who received the AZD1222 COVID-19 vaccine.

CDR3 residues: CASSLEGNSGNTIYF. The CDR3 DNA reads TGCGCCAGCAGCTTGGAAGGGAACTCTGGAAACACCATATATTTT. The V call is TRBV5-1, the J call TRBJ1-3; D gene ambiguous. CDR3 length: 15 residues. Germline V gene lookup returns CDR1 SGHRS and CDR2 YFSETQ. V was pared by 0 bases and J by 0 bases, with 7 bases between.

This chain links TRBV5-5 with TRBJ1-1; D perhaps matches TRBD1 (6 bases). V was cut by 4 bases and J by 6 bases, with 19 bases left in between. CDR1 is SGHKS, CDR2 YYEKEE, per germline (reference sequence). The CDR3 extends over 15 amino acids. Written as DNA, the CDR3 is TGTGCCAGCAGCCTCGACTTACAGGGTTTGGCTGAAGCTTTCTTT. It is translated as CASSLDLQGLAEAFF. Based on the CDR3 plus reference TRBV5-5 and TRBJ1-1, the full variable domain is DAGVTQSPTHLIKTRGQQVTLRCSPISGHKSVSWYQQVLGQGPQFIFQYYEKEERGRGNFPDRFSARQFPNYSSELNVNALLLGDSALYLCASSLDLQGLAEAFFGQGTRLTVV.

The chain is built from TRBV6-1 and TRBJ1-4, with 7 bases that match TRBD1. This CDR3 region has 16 residues. Germline V CDR1 and CDR2: MNHNS, SASEGT. The trim removed 3 bases at V and 7 bases at J, leaving 11 bases unmatched. The CDR3 here is CASSDRTGWGVEKLFF. The CDR3 bases are TGTGCCAGCAGTGATCGGACAGGTTGGGGGGTTGAAAAACTGTTTTTT.

The rearrangement links TRBV19 to TRBJ1-5; weak D call: TRBD1 (5 bases). V was trimmed by 6 bases and J by 0 bases, leaving 12 bases between them. Germline V CDR1 and CDR2: LNHDA, SQIVND (reference sequence). The CDR3 sequence is 15 residues long. The CDR3 nucleotides are TGTGCCAGTAGAGCCTCCGGGGGTAGCAATCAGCCCCAGCATTTT. This sequence encodes CASRASGGSNQPQHF.

The rearrangement joins TRBV7-8 to TRBJ1-2, with D perhaps TRBD1 (5 bases). Trimming shortened V by 2 bases and J by 8 bases, and 12 bases separated the two germline ends. CDR3 length: 13 residues. Per the germline V gene, CDR1 is SGHVS and CDR2 is FQNEAQ. CDR3 in DNA: TGTGCCAGCAGCTTATACGTTCAGGGAGGCTACACCTTC. Encoded protein: CASSLYVQGGYTF.

The chain links TRBV7-3 to TRBJ2-5, with TRBD2 as a possible D gene (6 bases). V lost 5 bases and J lost 1, with 20 bases in between. Looked up from germline, CDR1 is SGHTA and CDR2 is FQGTGA. CDR3 length: 17 amino acids. The CDR3 spells CASSPNLGGRRQETQYF. CDR3 coding DNA: TGTGCCAGCAGCCCTAACCTTGGGGGGAGGCGCCAAGAGACCCAGTACTTC.

The chain uses TRBV2 and TRBJ1-1, with D perhaps matching TRBD1 (5 bases). Germline assignment: CDR1 SNHLY and CDR2 FYNNEI. The CDR3 has 14 amino acids. The V end lost 5 bases, the J end lost 2 bases, and 12 bases lay between the germline ends. The CDR3, as DNA: TGTGCCAGCAGTCTTACTACAGGTAACACTGAAGCTTTCTTT. Protein product: CASSLTTGNTEAFF.

The CDR3 here is CASSPRGLASYEQYF. The DNA for the CDR3 is TGTGCCAGCAGCCCGAGGGGACTAGCCTCCTACGAGCAGTACTTC. The chain has TRBV3-1 (or the pseudogene TRBV3-2) and TRBJ2-7; 9 bases align to TRBD2. The CDR3 loop spans 15 amino acids. Trimming took 4 bases from V and 0 from J; bases not matched to a gene: 4. Germline CDR1 is LGHDT and CDR2 is YNNKEL (reference sequence).

The chain carries TRBV2 and TRBJ1-6; D unclear. The CDR3 contains 12 residues. The germline V gene has CDR1 SNHLY and CDR2 FYNNEI. Deletions cut 4 bases from V and 10 bases from J, with 8 bases between. The CDR3 DNA sequence: TGTGCCAGCAGTGCCTATACGTCACCCCTCCACTTT. It codes for CASSAYTSPLHF.

This rearrangement joins TRBV6-6 to TRBJ1-2; TRBD1 is a possible D gene (5 bases). Germline assignment: CDR1 MNHNY and CDR2 SVGAGI (reference sequence). The CDR3 runs 15 residues. The V end was cut by 6 bases, the J end by 9 bases, with 23 bases between. In DNA form, the CDR3 reads TGTGCCAGCAGCAAAGAAAGAGCAGGGACTCCACGCTACACCTTC. Translating it yields CASSKERAGTPRYTF.

The chain is built from TRBV19 and TRBJ1-1; D unresolved. Per germline, CDR1 LNHDA and CDR2 SQIVND (reference sequence). Trimming took 6 bases from V and 1 from J, leaving 9 bases between them. CDR3 length: 13 amino acids. In nucleotides, the CDR3 is TGTGCCAGTAGCCGTCCGGGGAACACTGAAGCTTTCTTT. Its translation is CASSRPGNTEAFF.

The chain recombines TRBV19 with TRBJ2-7; D is uncertain. The V gene lost 5 bases and the J gene lost 3 bases, with 11 bases spanning the gap. Germline assignment: CDR1 LNHDA and CDR2 SQIVND (reference sequence). The CDR3 sequence is 13 residues long. CDR3 loop: CASSAQQHYEQYF. The CDR3 nucleotides are TGTGCCAGTAGTGCCCAACAACACTACGAGCAGTACTTC.

The rearrangement links TRBV10-1 to TRBJ2-3; 8 nucleotides agree with TRBD2. Germline-derived CDR1 and CDR2 are WNHNN and SYGVQD (reference sequence). The CDR3 has 14 residues. V lost 2 bases and J lost 9; bases outside the gene matches: 7. CDR3: CASSEGVAGTTQYF. The CDR3 bases are TGCGCCAGCAGTGAGGGGGTAGCGGGAACGACGCAGTATTTT.

The V gene is TRBV6-5, the J gene TRBJ1-2; D might be TRBD1 (6 bases). The germline CDR1 and CDR2 sequences are MNHEY and SVGAGI. The V end was cut by 4 bases, the J end by 6 bases, with 15 bases between. This CDR3 spans 14 amino acids. The CDR3 nucleotides are TGTGCCAGCAGTTGGGACCGGGGGCGTGATGGCTACACCTTC. It yields the protein CASSWDRGRDGYTF.

The V and J genes are TRBV24-1 and TRBJ2-2; maybe TRBD2 (6 bases). The CDR3 extends over 14 amino acids. Germline CDR1 and CDR2: KGHDR and SFDVKD. V was cut by 7 bases and J by 3 bases, with 11 bases left in between. This chain's CDR3 is CATREGLDTGELFF. CDR3 bases: TGTGCCACCAGGGAGGGACTCGACACCGGGGAGCTGTTTTTT.

The gene calls are TRBV7-8 and TRBJ2-3, with D possibly being TRBD1 (5 bases). V was trimmed by 2 bases and J by 3 bases, leaving 12 bases between them. The germline CDR1 and CDR2 sequences are SGHVS and FQNEAQ. There are 15 residues in the CDR3. CDR3 loop: CASSLRQGQTDTQYF. The CDR3 DNA sequence: TGTGCCAGCAGCTTACGGCAGGGTCAGACAGATACGCAGTATTTT.

This chain uses TRBV18 with TRBJ1-2, with a possible D match to TRBD1 (5 bases). Looked up from germline, CDR1 is KGHSH and CDR2 is LQKENI. This CDR3 comprises 13 residues. Trimming took off 4 bases at V and 3 bases at J, with 9 bases between the two ends. The DNA of the CDR3 is TGTGCCAGCTCACTCAGGGAAGACTATGGCTACACCTTC. Its translation: CASSLREDYGYTF.

This chain uses TRBV24-1 with TRBJ2-5; 11 positions agree with TRBD2. Losses at the gene ends were 4 bases for V and 7 bases for J; bases not matched to a gene: 7. Per germline, CDR1 KGHDR and CDR2 SFDVKD. The CDR3 runs 15 residues. The CDR3: CATSEETSGKGTQYF. The DNA of the CDR3 is TGTGCCACCAGTGAGGAGACTAGCGGGAAAGGGACCCAGTACTTC.

V gene TRBV28 combines with J gene TRBJ1-5, with D possibly TRBD1 on 5 matching bases. V dropped 6 bases and J dropped 10 bases, with 16 bases sitting between them. Germline V gives CDR1 MDHEN, CDR2 SYDVKM. CDR3 length: 13 residues. In DNA, the CDR3 is TGTGCCAGCAGCGGGGACCGGGGAAGACCCCAGCATTTT. Protein sequence: CASSGDRGRPQHF.

The V gene is TRBV4-1, the J gene TRBJ2-7; 10 positions match TRBD2. Germline trimming cut 4 bases from V and 3 bases from J; bases unmatched to any gene: 6. The V gene's germline CDR1 is MGHRA and CDR2 YSYEKL. The CDR3 extends over 15 amino acids. The CDR3, as DNA: TGCGCCAGCAGCCCCCCGGGACTAGCGCTCTACGAGCAGTACTTC. Its translation is CASSPPGLALYEQYF.

In its sample, this clone was seen once. The CDR3 spells CASTSKTGGNQPQHF. The CDR3 DNA follows: TGTGCCAGCACCTCCAAGACGGGGGGCAATCAGCCCCAGCATTTT. The genes are TRBV2 and TRBJ1-5, with a possible D match to TRBD1 (5 bases). Trimming removed 7 bases at V and 2 bases at J, with 15 bases between. CDR1 and CDR2 from the germline V gene are SNHLY and FYNNEI. The CDR3 loop spans 15 amino acids.

V usage is TRBV29-1 and J usage is TRBJ2-3, with no clear D. The CDR3 is made up of 15 amino acids. The ends were cut back, 4 bases at V and 1 base at J, with 15 bases in the middle. Germline loops: CDR1 SQVTM, CDR2 ANQGSEA. The CDR3 reads CSVALAARGTDTQYF. CDR3 DNA sequence: TGCAGCGTTGCTTTGGCAGCCCGGGGCACAGATACGCAGTATTTT.

V gene TRBV6-2 or TRBV6-3 combines with J gene TRBJ2-7; no clear D. The CDR3 extends over 12 amino acids. The germline gives CDR1 MNHEY, CDR2 SVGEGT. V dropped 7 bases and J dropped 4 bases, with 11 bases sitting between them. The CDR3: CASIPTCYEQYF. CDR3 coding DNA: TGTGCCAGCATCCCGACTTGTTACGAGCAGTACTTC.

V and J are TRBV2 and TRBJ2-2; D gene ambiguous. The V gene's germline CDR1 is SNHLY and CDR2 FYNNEI. V dropped 2 bases and J dropped 6 bases, with 7 bases sitting between them. This CDR3 comprises 13 residues. This CDR3 is CASSESPSGELFF. CDR3 nucleotide sequence: TGTGCCAGCAGTGAATCCCCTTCCGGGGAGCTGTTTTTT.

CDR3 protein: CASSIRNNYGYTF. The CDR3 DNA is TGTGCCAGTAGTATAAGGAATAACTATGGCTACACCTTC. The gene calls are TRBV19 and TRBJ1-2; D uncertain. Per the germline V gene, CDR1 is LNHDA and CDR2 is SQIVND (reference sequence). The CDR3 has 13 residues. Trimming removed 2 bases from V and 1 base from J, with 5 bases in between.

This sequence joins TRBV7-9 and TRBJ2-2; D is perhaps TRBD1 (5 bases). Looked up from germline, CDR1 is SEHNR and CDR2 is FQNEAQ (reference sequence). V was trimmed by 1 base and J by 0 bases, leaving 9 bases between them. This CDR3 spans 16 amino acids. This chain's CDR3 is CASSLGAGSNTGELFF. The CDR3 DNA follows: TGTGCCAGCAGCTTAGGTGCAGGGTCGAACACCGGGGAGCTGTTTTTT.

This clone has only one observation. This chain connects TRBV6-1 to TRBJ1-1, with D unresolved. The CDR3 totals 13 residues. Looked up from germline, CDR1 is MNHNS and CDR2 is SASEGT. V lost 3 bases and J lost 3, with 8 bases in between. The CDR3 nucleotides are TGTGCCAGCAGTGAGACTGGGTACACTGAAGCTTTCTTT. Protein product: CASSETGYTEAFF.